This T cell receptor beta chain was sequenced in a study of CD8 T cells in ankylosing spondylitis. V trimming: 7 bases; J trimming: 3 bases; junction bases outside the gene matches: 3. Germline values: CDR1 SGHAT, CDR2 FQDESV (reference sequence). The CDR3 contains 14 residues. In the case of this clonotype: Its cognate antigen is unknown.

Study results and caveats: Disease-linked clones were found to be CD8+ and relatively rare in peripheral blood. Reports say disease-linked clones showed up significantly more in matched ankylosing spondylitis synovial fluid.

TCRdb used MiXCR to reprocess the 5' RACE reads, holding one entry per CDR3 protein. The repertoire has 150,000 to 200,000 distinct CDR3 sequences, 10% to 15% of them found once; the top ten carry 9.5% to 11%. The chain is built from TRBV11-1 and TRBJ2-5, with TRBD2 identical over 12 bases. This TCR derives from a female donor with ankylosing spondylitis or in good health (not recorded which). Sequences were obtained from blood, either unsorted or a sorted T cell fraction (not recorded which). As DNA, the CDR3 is TGTGCCAGCACGAGACTAGCGGGAGAAGAGACCCAGTACTTC. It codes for CASTRLAGEETQYF.